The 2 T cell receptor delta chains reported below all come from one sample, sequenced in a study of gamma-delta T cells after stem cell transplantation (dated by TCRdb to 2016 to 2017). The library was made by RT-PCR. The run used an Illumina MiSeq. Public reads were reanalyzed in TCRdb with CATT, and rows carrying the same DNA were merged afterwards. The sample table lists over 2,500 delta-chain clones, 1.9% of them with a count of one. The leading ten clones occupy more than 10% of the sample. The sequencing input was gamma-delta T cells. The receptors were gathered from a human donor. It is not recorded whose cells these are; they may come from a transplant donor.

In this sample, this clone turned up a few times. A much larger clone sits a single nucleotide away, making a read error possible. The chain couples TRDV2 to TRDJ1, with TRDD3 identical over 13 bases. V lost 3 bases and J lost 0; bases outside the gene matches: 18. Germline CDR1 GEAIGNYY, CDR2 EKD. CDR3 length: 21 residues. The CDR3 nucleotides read TGTGCCTGTGACGCAGTATCTGTTACTGGGGGATACGACGGGTACACCGATAAACTCATCTTT. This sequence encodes CACDAVSVTGGYDGYTDKLIF.

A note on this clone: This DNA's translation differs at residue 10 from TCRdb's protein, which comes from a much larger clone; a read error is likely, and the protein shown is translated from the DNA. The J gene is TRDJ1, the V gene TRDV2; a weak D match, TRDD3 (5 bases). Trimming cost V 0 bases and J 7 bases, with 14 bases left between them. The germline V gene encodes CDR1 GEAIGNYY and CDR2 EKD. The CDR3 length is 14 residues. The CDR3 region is CACDTVGENVKLIF. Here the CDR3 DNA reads TGTGCCTGTGACACCGTAGGGGAGAACGTTAAACTCATCTTT.